The present entry profiles one T cell receptor beta chain with its context. The antigen it binds to is not known. Base-call qualities are not available, and no considerably larger clone is one nucleotide away. Based on the germline V gene, the CDR1 and CDR2 sequences are MGHDK and SYGVNS. Reading from cysteine to phenylalanine, the CDR3 counts 16 amino acids. Just the 48-base CDR3 DNA is kept, in frame starting at base 1. V and J are trimmed by 5 bases and 6 bases, and the gene matches miss 12 bases of the junction. This specimen belongs to a study of cytomegalovirus exposure and HLA in healthy donors (dated by TCRdb to 2016 to 2017). In terms of the full investigation: An earlier analysis of roughly 500 of the donors reported about 250 Gb of sequence data and 117 million unique TCR beta sequences from about 200 million T cells. An early release that covered some 640 HLA-typed donors contained around 300 gigabases of sequencing data and tens of millions of unique TCR sequences. The genetic ancestry cluster associated with self-reported Caucasian donors included 70% to 85% of the 398 genotyped donors. The study was designed to test whether signatures of past pathogen exposure could be identified by cataloging public T cell receptors. The T cell repertoires of 700 or so subjects were profiled by immunosequencing and related to cytomegalovirus serostatus. Besides the first cohort of 666 subjects, a separate validation cohort made up of 95 to 150 different subjects was used. To predict cytomegalovirus infection status, the study brought together high-throughput TCR immunosequencing, statistical association of individual TCRs with disease status, and machine learning. A later analysis re-examined previously published TCR beta repertoires from about 670 donors and added high-resolution HLA genotyping to investigate patterns of TCR occurrence. Rather than using new phenotypic data, the later analysis identified candidate immune exposures from TCR beta sequences and from how often those sequences occurred across donors. An earlier analysis of 450 to 750 of the donors used high-throughput TCR beta sequencing to judge whether each TCR beta V gene segment behaved as functional or pseudogenic. Alongside the repertoire data, information on donor age, sex, ethnicity and CMV serostatus was compiled. A later genetic analysis took genome-wide SNP genotypes for about 65% of the 666 donors and used that subset as a discovery cohort. All discovery cohort repertoires had been generated using a single sequencing platform. HLA typing covered class I and class II loci at four-digit resolution. The number of typed donors differed by locus: about 620-630 for A, B, C, DRB1 and DQB1; 522 for DQA1; around 610 for DPA1; and some 450 for DPB1. Several DR-DQ haplotypes were handled as single units for association and clustering because linkage in the cohort was strong. Across under 500 genotyped donors of the cohort, an average of about 250,000 unique TCR beta nucleotide sequences per donor were sequenced, and around 19% of those sequences were non-productive. What the study reported, not specific to this receptor: A group of highly shared sequence variants was considered likely to be a technical artifact of the sequencing pipeline. In this cohort, only TCR beta chains were sequenced, and detectable features were limited by the absence of alpha or paired-chain data. In an earlier analysis of over 550 of the donors, most TCR beta V segments were observed in productive rearrangements about 87% or about 30% of the time, broadly matching IMGT annotations. A further reported finding was that TCR beta sequences accurately predicted the HLA-A and HLA-B alleles for most subjects in the first cohort. A total of roughly 160 TCR beta chains were listed by the study as associated with cytomegalovirus. CMV serostatus was the only immune exposure information available for the cohort. Across donors, most TCR sequences were observed very rarely, whereas some public TCRs were present in many individuals. In a later genetic analysis, fewer N-insertions in productive TCRs were reported among donors in an Asian-associated ancestry cluster than the 666-donor mean. It was suggested by the authors that the approach could potentially be generalized to other disease states and immunological phenotypes. Specific HLA alleles were associated with some 15,000 TCR beta sequences at a false discovery rate of 0.05 in a later analysis. Because the 87-base-pair reads could not distinguish some IMGT-functional V segments, including TRBV6-2 and TRBV6-3, those segments were excluded. Compared with equally common non-associated chains, HLA-associated TCR beta chains in a later analysis were more clonally expanded and had lower generation probabilities. In a later analysis, the rate of TCR association differed among HLA loci, with DRB1 alleles having the most associated TCRs and HLA-C alleles having the fewest. A later analysis reported that several top co-occurrence clusters appeared linked to parvovirus B19, influenza, CMV and Epstein-Barr virus. In vitro tests confirmed that a few of the cytomegalovirus-associated TCR beta chains recognize cytomegalovirus antigens. Cytomegalovirus status was reported to be diagnosed by the classifier with high specificity and sensitivity in both the original and validation cohorts. When HLA alleles, especially DR and DQ, strongly co-occurred, attributing TCR associations to individual alleles was difficult. Linkage disequilibrium might explain the correlated functional status among segregating V segments, but an unknown experimental factor could not be excluded. An association between a missense DCLRE1C variant and V-gene and J-gene trimming of TCR beta chains was found in a later genetic analysis and replicated in an independent cohort. Sequencing depth was assumed to be roughly uniform across donors in the presence/absence analyses, though that assumption may not hold. Because HLA typing was unavailable for some donors at each locus, only the typed subset was used in association tests. In a later analysis, most CMV-associated TCR beta chains were found to appear HLA-restricted, with HLA associations seemingly driven largely by CMV exposure. Because counts were too low, seventeen rarely observed V segments, including chromosome 9 orphons, were excluded from the earlier analysis of several hundred of the donors.

The cohort comprised several hundred healthy bone marrow donors. At the time of sampling, every cohort member was nominally healthy, though immune exposures that went unrecorded were likely present. The donor was CMV seropositive and was included in the group of 290 or so seropositive cohort members. Every donor gave a peripheral blood sample, and the peripheral blood mononuclear cells from that sample were used for TCR beta sequencing. Genomic DNA extraction from the blood cell samples was performed with the Qiagen DNeasy Blood Extraction Kit. Library preparation used the immunoSEQ multiplex PCR assay. The multiplex PCR relied on a mix of 60 forward primers for TCR Vbeta segments and 13 reverse primers for TCR Jbeta segments. A multiplex PCR assay on genomic DNA amplified the CDR3 region of rearranged TCR beta genes. The Illumina HiSeq System was used to sequence the amplified TCR beta libraries as 87-base-pair reads. In the authors' own workflow: In a later analysis, some 80 million unique TCR beta chains were counted across the approximately 640 repertoires, and about 10 million of these chains were shared by at least two donors. To remove PCR and sequencing errors, raw reads were error-corrected and collapsed into unique sequences using a nearest-neighbor algorithm that merged closely related sequences. CDR3 sequences were aligned to IMGT reference sequences to assign V, D and J gene segments. For a sequence to be retained, at least a six-nucleotide match to both a V gene segment and a J gene segment was required. A rearrangement was called productive if the CDR3 had no stop codons and remained in frame with V and J, and every other rearrangement was called non-productive. CDR3 was defined by IMGT convention, running from the second conserved V-encoded cysteine to the conserved J-encoded phenylalanine. In an earlier analysis of around 570 of the donors, sequences lacking an unambiguous match to a single V gene segment were excluded. In an earlier analysis of roughly 500 of the donors, V segments were called functional above 56.7% productive rearrangements and were called segregating when the between-donor standard deviation exceeded 5%. A statistical classification framework was developed to diagnose cytomegalovirus status using the catalog of TCR beta chain sequences. In a later analysis, TCR nucleotide sequences were compared against IMGT/GENE-DB human TR gene sequences so that V and J genes could be assigned. The TCRdist pipeline was used in a later analysis to assign CDR3 sequences and most-parsimonious VDJ recombination scenarios. A later analysis defined each TCR beta chain by its CDR3 amino acid sequence plus V-gene family, and excluded reads lacking a unique V-gene family. As a way to deal with suspected cross-contamination and a sequencing artifact, a later analysis dropped 450 to 600 nucleotide sequences that were highly shared and had low generation probability. In a later analysis, a clonal expansion index was calculated for each public chain from normalized within-repertoire ranks of inferred template counts. In a later analysis, generation probabilities were computed with a VDJ recombination model fitted to out-of-frame rearrangements, and the resulting probabilities were checked against IGoR. A later analysis scored TCR-TCR, TCR-HLA and TCR-CMV co-occurrence with hypergeometric tests, applying a repertoire-size bias correction to TCR pairs. In a later analysis, false discovery rates were estimated by permuting HLA or CMV assignments 20 times. In a later analysis, co-occurring TCRs were grouped using DBSCAN, and TCRdist sequence similarity was added for clustering within HLA-allele-positive subsets. Co-occurrence clustering excluded repertoires with fewer than 30,000 or more than 120,000 public chains, plus five with anomalous nucleotide sharing. This immuneACCESS table, as held by TCRdb, lists in-frame sequences with V and J called but not all clones. Of the missing ones, under half trace to an unresolved V gene in checked studies; the others have no known cause. That table is the source of V, J and clone size, and D and trimming were worked out from the DNA. The sample table records 150,000 or so clones; 65% to 85% of these occur just once. In total, the top ten clones hold over 5% of the sample.

Input material: PBMCs. The source of this sequence is a middle-aged woman in good health and CMV-seropositive. The rearranged chain carries TRBV25-1 and TRBJ2-1; TRBD1 lines up with 8 middle nucleotides. The CDR3 reads as follows: CASSPPRTGPANEQFF. The nucleotide sequence reads as follows: TGTGCCAGCAGTCCGCCCCGGACAGGGCCGGCCAATGAGCAGTTCTTC.